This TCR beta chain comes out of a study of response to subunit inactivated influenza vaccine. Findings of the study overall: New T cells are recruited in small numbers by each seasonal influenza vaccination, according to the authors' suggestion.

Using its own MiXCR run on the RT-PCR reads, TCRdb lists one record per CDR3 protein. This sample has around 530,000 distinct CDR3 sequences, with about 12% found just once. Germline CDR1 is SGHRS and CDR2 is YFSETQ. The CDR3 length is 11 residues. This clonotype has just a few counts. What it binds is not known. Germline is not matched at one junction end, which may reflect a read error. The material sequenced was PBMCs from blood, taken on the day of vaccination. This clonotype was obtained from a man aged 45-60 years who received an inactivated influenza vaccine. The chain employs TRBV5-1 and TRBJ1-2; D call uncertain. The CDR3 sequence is CASSYLRDAFF. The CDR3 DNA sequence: TGCGCCAGCAGCTACCTCCGGGATGCCTTCTTC. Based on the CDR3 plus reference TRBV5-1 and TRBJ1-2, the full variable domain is KAGVTQTPRYLIKTRGQQVTLSCSPISGHRSVSWYQQTPGQGLQFLFEYFSETQRNKGNFPGRFSGRQFSNSRSEMNVSTLELGDSALYLCASSYLRDAFFGSGTRLTVV.